The 30 T cell receptor beta chains given below trace back to one sample, sequenced in a study of OX40 agonist ivuxolimab in advanced cancers. Preparation of the library involved the immunoSEQ multiplex PCR assay. TCRdb provides this immuneACCESS table in a form limited to in-frame rearrangements. Some clones are lacking; in checked studies, under half of them reflect an unresolved V gene, and why the rest are absent is not known. This sample gives some 60,000 clones in total; approximately 80% of them show up just once. The top ten clones comprise roughly 1.9% of the sample. The specimen was CD4+ or CD8+ T cells sorted from blood, collected in a trial of the OX40 agonist ivuxolimab. The receptor set was obtained from an adult with an advanced solid tumor such as melanoma, head and neck, liver or kidney cancer.

The chain couples TRBV5-1 to TRBJ2-7, with a tentative D call TRBD1 (6 bases). V was shortened by 2 bases and J by 2 bases, with 11 bases between the two germline ends. Germline V gene data show CDR1 as SGHRS and CDR2 as YFSETQ. CDR3 length: 14 residues. CDR3 in DNA: TGCGCCAGCAGCTTACAGGGAGATACCTACGAGCAGTACTTC. Translated, it gives CASSLQGDTYEQYF.

The V and J genes are TRBV9 and TRBJ2-4, with 8 positions matching TRBD2. The ends lost 0 bases at V and 5 bases at J; junction bases unmatched: 7. The CDR3 runs to 16 residues. Per germline, CDR1 SGDLS and CDR2 YYNGEE. For the CDR3, the DNA is TGTGCCAGCAGCGTAGGGGAGCGGGAGCGTCAAAACATTCAGTACTTC. It yields the protein CASSVGERERQNIQYF.

This chain connects TRBV7-8 to TRBJ1-1; maybe TRBD1 (6 bases). The CDR3 runs to 13 residues. Between the trimmed V and J ends, which lost 3 bases and 5 bases, there was a span of 10 bases. Germline CDR1 is SGHVS and CDR2 is FQNEAQ. The CDR3, as DNA: TGTGCCAGCAGCTTTAACAGGGAAACTGAAGCTTTCTTT. This codes for CASSFNRETEAFF.

J is TRBJ1-1 and V is TRBV11-1; D gene ambiguous. V was pared by 5 bases and J by 1 base, with 11 bases between. The CDR3 contains 14 residues. The germline gives CDR1 SGHAT, CDR2 FQDESV (reference sequence). CDR3 in amino acids: CASSRGIRNTEAFF. The CDR3 DNA follows: TGTGCCAGCAGCCGAGGAATCAGGAACACTGAAGCTTTCTTT.

This chain joins TRBV7-2 and TRBJ2-7, with 10 bases that match TRBD1. Germline CDR1 SGHTA, CDR2 FQGNSA. The junction had 5 bases not matched to a gene; V was cut back by 7 bases and J by 2 bases. This CDR3 is 14 amino acids long. The CDR3 sequence is CASTRTGGPYEQYF. In DNA form, the CDR3 reads TGTGCCAGCACTCGGACAGGGGGACCCTACGAGCAGTACTTC.

As DNA, the CDR3 is TGTGCCAGCAGTTTAGGGGGAATCGAGGTGGATGGCTACACCTTC. It codes for CASSLGGIEVDGYTF. The V call is TRBV28, the J call TRBJ1-2, with D perhaps matching TRBD1 (5 bases). The CDR3 runs 15 residues. CDR1 and CDR2 from the germline V gene are MDHEN and SYDVKM. V was clipped by 2 bases and J by 6 bases, with 16 bases between them.

The chain is built from TRBV20-1 and TRBJ2-7; D is perhaps TRBD1 (6 bases). Per germline, CDR1 DFQATT and CDR2 SNEGSKA (reference sequence). V lost 6 bases, J lost 6 bases, and 12 bases lay in between. This CDR3 is 11 amino acids long. The CDR3 sequence is CSATEGVEQYF. The CDR3 bases are TGCAGTGCCACAGAGGGGGTCGAGCAGTACTTC.

The V gene is TRBV18, the J gene TRBJ2-7; D ambiguous. V was pared by 0 bases and J by 5 bases, with 5 bases between. The CDR3 consists of 12 residues. The germline CDR1 and CDR2 sequences are KGHSH and LQKENI. CDR3 sequence: CASSPPSHEQYF. The CDR3 DNA reads TGTGCCAGCTCACCACCTTCGCACGAGCAGTACTTC.

The rearrangement uses TRBV19 and TRBJ2-3; no firm D call. Trimming cost V 2 bases and J 6 bases, with 12 bases left between them. Germline loops: CDR1 LNHDA, CDR2 SQIVND (reference sequence). This CDR3 has 14 amino acids. The DNA for the CDR3 is TGTGCCAGTAGTATAAGTGTAGAGCCCGATACGCAGTATTTT. This gives the protein CASSISVEPDTQYF.

The chain joins TRBV6-1 to TRBJ2-4; maybe TRBD2 (5 bases). The germline gives CDR1 MNHNS, CDR2 SASEGT. V gave up 1 base and J gave up 3 bases, with 13 bases separating them. This CDR3 is built from 16 residues. For the CDR3, the DNA is TGTGCCAGCAGTGAAGGCCTCCGTCGGGGCAAAAACATTCAGTACTTC. It is translated as CASSEGLRRGKNIQYF.

V usage is TRBV2 and J usage is TRBJ1-6; 8 bases map to TRBD1. This CDR3 has 17 residues. V lost 2 bases to trimming and J lost 10 bases; unmatched junction nucleotides: 13. Germline CDR1 and CDR2: SNHLY and FYNNEI. CDR3 coding DNA: TGTGCCAGCAGTGAAATATCAGGGGGCGCATACTCATCACCCCTCCACTTT. Translating gives CASSEISGGAYSSPLHF.

The genes are TRBV5-1 and TRBJ2-7; D remains unclear. This CDR3 region has 14 residues. V lost 4 bases, J lost 3 bases, and 14 bases lay in between. The germline V gene has CDR1 SGHRS and CDR2 YFSETQ. CDR3: CASSDLVASYEQYF. The CDR3 nucleotides are TGCGCCAGCAGCGACCTGGTCGCCAGCTACGAGCAGTACTTC.

The sample holds a few counts of this clone. The same CDR3 also results from other DNA sequences found in this sample. The chain combines TRBV18 with TRBJ2-7, with D perhaps TRBD1 or TRBD2 (5 bases each). Germline V gene sequence: CDR1 KGHSH, CDR2 LQKENI. The CDR3 runs to 12 residues. V shed 3 bases and J shed 3 bases, with 6 bases lying between them. As DNA, the CDR3 is TGTGCCAGCTCACCTGGGGGCTACGAGCAGTACTTC. Translation: CASSPGGYEQYF.

The V and J genes are TRBV6-1 and TRBJ1-3, with TRBD1 as a possible D gene (5 bases). Germline loops: CDR1 MNHNS, CDR2 SASEGT. Trimming shortened V by 1 base and J by 0 bases, and 10 bases separated the two germline ends. This CDR3 region has 16 residues. CDR3 sequence (DNA): TGTGCCAGCAGTGAAGTAAGGGGTCGCTCTGGAAACACCATATATTTT. This sequence encodes CASSEVRGRSGNTIYF.

This clone was observed once. The chain couples TRBV28 to TRBJ2-1; 10 bases align to TRBD1. This CDR3 is 15 amino acids long. Germline-derived CDR1 and CDR2 are MDHEN and SYDVKM. V was pared by 7 bases and J by 4 bases, with 7 bases of the junction left unmatched. Here the CDR3 DNA reads TGTGCCAGCACCCCGCGGGACAGGGGATACAATGAGCAGTTCTTC. It encodes CASTPRDRGYNEQFF.

J is TRBJ2-5 and V is TRBV19, with unresolved D. V lost 3 bases and J lost 1, with 15 bases in between. The germline gives CDR1 LNHDA, CDR2 SQIVND (reference sequence). The CDR3 sequence is 16 residues long. CDR3 DNA: TGTGCCAGTAGTATCGTCACCGCTTGGGGCCAAGAGACCCAGTACTTC. Translating it yields CASSIVTAWGQETQYF.

Only a few counts were recorded for this clone. This chain joins TRBV5-4 and TRBJ1-2; D not certain. The CDR3 contains 15 residues. V lost 3 bases and J lost 7, with 19 bases in between. Germline assignment: CDR1 SGHNT and CDR2 YYREEE (reference sequence). CDR3 nucleotide sequence: TGTGCCAGCAGCTCAGGCTCGGAAACTAGGTCTGGCTACACCTTC. It codes for CASSSGSETRSGYTF. The whole variable domain, filled in from reference TRBV5-4 and TRBJ1-2, reads ETGVTQSPTHLIKTRGQQVTLRCSSQSGHNTVSWYQQALGQGPQFIFQYYREEENGRGNFPPRFSGLQFPNYSSELNVNALELDDSALYLCASSSGSETRSGYTFGSGTRLTVV.

The chain couples TRBV7-9 to TRBJ2-3; TRBD2 aligns across 7 bases. Unmatched junction bases numbered 19, after V lost 1 base and J lost 6 bases. Germline V lookup: CDR1 SEHNR, CDR2 FQNEAQ (reference sequence). The CDR3 has 19 residues. The CDR3 protein is CASSLEGFGAGSPRDTQYF. Here the CDR3 DNA reads TGTGCCAGCAGCTTAGAGGGCTTCGGAGCGGGGTCCCCGAGGGATACGCAGTATTTT.

The V and J genes are TRBV14 and TRBJ1-4, with D perhaps matching TRBD1 (6 bases). V was trimmed by 4 bases and J by 1 base, leaving 10 bases between them. This CDR3 is built from 15 residues. Germline V lookup: CDR1 SGHDN, CDR2 FVKESK. CDR3 sequence (DNA): TGTGCCAGCAGCCCCTTGACAGGAACTAATGAAAAACTGTTTTTT. The encoded protein is CASSPLTGTNEKLFF.

This sequence joins TRBV7-3 and TRBJ1-2; maybe TRBD1 (5 bases). CDR1 SGHTA and CDR2 FQGTGA come from the germline V gene. Trimming took 1 base from V and 6 from J, leaving 9 bases between them. The CDR3 is made up of 13 amino acids. CDR3 sequence reads: CASSLNQGDGYTF. CDR3 DNA: TGTGCCAGCAGCTTAAACCAAGGGGATGGCTACACCTTC.

In this sample, this clone turned up a few times. This chain uses TRBV4-1 with TRBJ1-5, with 8 bases fitting TRBD1. The CDR3 sequence is 18 residues long. V lost 5 bases, J lost 0 bases, and 12 bases stayed unmatched. Germline V gene data show CDR1 as MGHRA and CDR2 as YSYEKL. The CDR3 loop is CASSGRTGNLLSNQPQHF. In DNA, the CDR3 is TGCGCCAGCAGCGGCCGGACAGGGAATCTCCTTAGCAATCAGCCCCAGCATTTT.

V usage is TRBV27 and J usage is TRBJ2-3; D uncertain. Trimming cost V 0 bases and J 2 bases, with 6 bases left between them. The length of the CDR3 is 14 residues. Germline V lookup: CDR1 MNHEY, CDR2 SMNVEV (reference sequence). The CDR3 coding sequence is TGTGCCAGCAGTTTATCTGCTACCACAGATACGCAGTATTTT. This translates into CASSLSATTDTQYF.

J is TRBJ2-5 and V is TRBV30; possibly TRBD2 for D (5 bases). CDR3 size: 14 residues. V lost 0 bases and J 4 bases, leaving 12 bases between the germline ends. The germline V gene encodes CDR1 GTSNPN and CDR2 SVGIG (reference sequence). CDR3 coding DNA: TGTGCCTGGAGTGTACTTGGGAGCGGAGAGACCCAGTACTTC. This translates into CAWSVLGSGETQYF.

About this clone itself: Given the absence of the conserved phenylalanine or tryptophan at the CDR3 end, a read error is likely. The DNA is left out, because the CDR3 cannot be placed on it with certainty; the CDR3 is given as TCRdb lists it. The gene calls are TRBV18 and TRBJ2-3; the D call TRBD2 from the table was never checked on the DNA. Counting both end residues, the CDR3 totals 14 amino acids. CDR1 KGHSH and CDR2 LQKENI come from the germline V gene. The CDR3 loop reads CASSPPTSGGAVFI.

The chain carries TRBV10-3 and TRBJ1-1; possibly TRBD1 for D (6 bases). The CDR3 is 14 residues long. Germline assignment: CDR1 ENHRY and CDR2 SYGVKD. Trimming removed 4 bases from V and 1 base from J, with 10 bases in between. As DNA, the CDR3 is TGTGCCATCAGTGGGGGGCGTACGAACACTGAAGCTTTCTTT. The encoded protein is CAISGGRTNTEAFF.

The rearrangement joins TRBV9 to TRBJ1-1; D may be TRBD1 (5 bases). Trimming shortened V by 8 bases and J by 1 base, and 18 bases separated the two germline ends. The CDR3 is 15 amino acids. Germline V gene lookup returns CDR1 SGDLS and CDR2 YYNGEE. CDR3 residues: CARNPDRTWNTEAFF. DNA for the CDR3: TGTGCCAGAAACCCCGACAGAACCTGGAACACTGAAGCTTTCTTT.

The genes are TRBV2 and TRBJ1-5, with a weak D call TRBD1 (5 bases). Trimming took off 4 bases at V and 0 bases at J, with 10 bases between the two ends. Germline values: CDR1 SNHLY, CDR2 FYNNEI. The CDR3 extends over 15 amino acids. CDR3 sequence (DNA): TGTGCCAGCAGTGGGGGCAGGCCTAGCAATCAGCCCCAGCATTTT. It yields the protein CASSGGRPSNQPQHF.

This clone appeared once. The chain uses TRBV6-1 and TRBJ2-3; D gene unclear. CDR1 is MNHNS, CDR2 SASEGT, per germline. Deletions cut 1 base from V and 7 bases from J, with 6 bases between. This CDR3 contains 12 residues. CDR3: CASSEGMNTQYF. Here the CDR3 DNA reads TGTGCCAGCAGTGAAGGAATGAATACGCAGTATTTT.

This chain joins TRBV5-1 and TRBJ2-3; D is unclear. The length of the CDR3 is 14 residues. Trimming left V 0 bases short and J 2 bases short, with 7 bases between. Germline CDR1 SGHRS, CDR2 YFSETQ. DNA for the CDR3: TGCGCCAGCAGCTTGGAGAGCGCCACAGATACGCAGTATTTT. Translation: CASSLESATDTQYF. The full variable domain, with the rest looked up from reference TRBV5-1 and TRBJ2-3, is KAGVTQTPRYLIKTRGQQVTLSCSPISGHRSVSWYQQTPGQGLQFLFEYFSETQRNKGNFPGRFSGRQFSNSRSEMNVSTLELGDSALYLCASSLESATDTQYFGPGTRLTVL.

J is TRBJ2-1 and V is TRBV10-1; the D gene is possibly TRBD2 (5 bases). The germline V and J ends were trimmed by 0 bases and 12 bases, with 15 bases remaining between them. Germline V gene sequence: CDR1 WNHNN, CDR2 SYGVQD (reference sequence). The CDR3 is made up of 14 amino acids. The DNA for the CDR3 is TGCGCCAGCAGTGAGTCGAGGACTCGGAGCGGGCAGTTCTTC. It yields the protein CASSESRTRSGQFF.